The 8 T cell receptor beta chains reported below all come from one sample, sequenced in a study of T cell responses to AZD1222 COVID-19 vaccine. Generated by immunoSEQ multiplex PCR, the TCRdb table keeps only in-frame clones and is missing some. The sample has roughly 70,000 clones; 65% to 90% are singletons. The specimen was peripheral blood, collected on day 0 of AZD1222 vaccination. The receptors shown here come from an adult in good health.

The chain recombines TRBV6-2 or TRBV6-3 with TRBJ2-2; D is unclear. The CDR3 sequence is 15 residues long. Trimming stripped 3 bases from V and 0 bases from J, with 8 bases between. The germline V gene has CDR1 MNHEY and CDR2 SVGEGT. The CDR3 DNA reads TGTGCCAGCAGTTATCCCAACACGAACACCGGGGAGCTGTTTTTT. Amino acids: CASSYPNTNTGELFF.

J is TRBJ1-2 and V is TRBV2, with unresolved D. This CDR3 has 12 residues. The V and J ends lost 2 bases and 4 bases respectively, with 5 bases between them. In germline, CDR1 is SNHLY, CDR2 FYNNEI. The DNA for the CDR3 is TGTGCCAGCAGTGAATACACCTATGGCTACACCTTC. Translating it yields CASSEYTYGYTF.

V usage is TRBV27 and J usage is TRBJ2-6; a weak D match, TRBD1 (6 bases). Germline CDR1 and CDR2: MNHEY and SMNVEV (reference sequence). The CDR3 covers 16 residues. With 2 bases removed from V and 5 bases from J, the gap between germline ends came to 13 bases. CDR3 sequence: CASSLADRYRANVLTF. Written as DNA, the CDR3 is TGTGCCAGCAGTTTAGCCGACAGGTACAGGGCCAACGTCCTGACTTTC.

The CDR3 here is CASSGSGDYGYTF. CDR3 in DNA: TGTGCCAGCAGTGGGAGTGGGGACTATGGCTACACCTTC. The chain combines TRBV2 with TRBJ1-2; D is unresolved. V lost 4 bases and J lost 3, with 9 bases in between. The CDR3 is made up of 13 amino acids. Germline CDR1 is SNHLY and CDR2 is FYNNEI.

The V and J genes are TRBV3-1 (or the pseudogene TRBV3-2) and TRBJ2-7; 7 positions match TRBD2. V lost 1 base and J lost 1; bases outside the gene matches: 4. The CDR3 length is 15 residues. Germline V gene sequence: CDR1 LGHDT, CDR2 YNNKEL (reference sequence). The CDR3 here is CASSQVGGGSYEQYF. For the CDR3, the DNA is TGTGCCAGCAGCCAAGTCGGCGGGGGATCCTACGAGCAGTACTTC.

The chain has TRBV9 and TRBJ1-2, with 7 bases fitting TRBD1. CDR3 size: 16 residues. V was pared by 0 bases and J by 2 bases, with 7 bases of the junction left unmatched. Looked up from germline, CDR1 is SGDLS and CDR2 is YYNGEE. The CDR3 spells CASSVARTGGNYGYTF. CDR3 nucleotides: TGTGCCAGCAGCGTAGCTAGGACAGGAGGGAACTATGGCTACACCTTC.

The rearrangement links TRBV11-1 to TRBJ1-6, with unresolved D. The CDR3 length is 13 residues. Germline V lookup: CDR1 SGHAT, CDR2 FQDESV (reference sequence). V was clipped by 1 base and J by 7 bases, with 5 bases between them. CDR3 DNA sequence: TGTGCCAGCAGCTTAGAACTGAATTCACCCCTCCACTTT. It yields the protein CASSLELNSPLHF.

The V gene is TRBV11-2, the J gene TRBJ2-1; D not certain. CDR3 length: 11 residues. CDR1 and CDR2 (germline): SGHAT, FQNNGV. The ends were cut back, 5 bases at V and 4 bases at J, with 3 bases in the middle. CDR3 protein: CASSVYNEQFF. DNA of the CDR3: TGTGCCAGCAGCGTATACAATGAGCAGTTCTTC.